This entry concerns a single T cell receptor beta chain. V shed 0 bases and J 2 bases; nucleotides not matched to a gene: 4. Germline CDR1 SGDLS, CDR2 YYNGEE. This CDR3 contains 16 residues. The sample comes from a study of control samples from healthy donors and cancer patients. Here immunoSEQ multiplex PCR was the method, and the copy in TCRdb shows in-frame clones only, minus some. The data show some 130,000 clones, about nine tenths seen once. Source material: PBMCs. The receptor was derived from a man in his forties or fifties with head and neck cancer. The rearrangement links TRBV9 to TRBJ2-3, with TRBD2 identical over 9 bases. The CDR3 DNA follows: TGTGCCAGCAGCGTAGTGGAGCGGGGGGTCACAGATACGCAGTATTTT. Its protein product is CASSVVERGVTDTQYF.